These 26 T cell receptor beta chains came from one sample sequenced in a study of T cell clonotyping in hematopoietic cell transplantation. The method was immunoSEQ multiplex PCR; TCRdb's version includes in-frame clones alone and lacks a portion of them. This table holds about 13,000 clones, over 75% found once. Sequencing was carried out using peripheral blood mononuclear cells. The origin of the receptors is a man under 40 in good health. Some clones in this sample may be carry-over from other donors' samples.

This sequence joins TRBV5-1 and TRBJ2-3; 9 bases match TRBD1. V was clipped by 4 bases and J by 4 bases; unmatched bases: 4. In germline, CDR1 is SGHRS, CDR2 YFSETQ. There are 14 residues in the CDR3. CDR3 in amino acids: CASSPGQGSDTQYF. The CDR3 bases are TGCGCCAGCAGCCCGGGACAGGGATCAGATACGCAGTATTTT.

The chain employs TRBV30 and TRBJ2-5; possibly TRBD1 or TRBD2 for D (5 bases each). In germline, CDR1 is GTSNPN, CDR2 SVGIG (reference sequence). V lost 4 bases, J lost 1 base, and 16 bases lay in between. The CDR3 contains 15 residues. For the CDR3, the DNA is TGTGCCTGGAATTTAGACATGGGGGTCCAAGAGACCCAGTACTTC. Translating it yields CAWNLDMGVQETQYF. The complete variable domain, with remaining parts taken from reference TRBV30 and TRBJ2-5, reads SQTIHQWPATLVQPVGSPLSLECTVEGTSNPNLYWYRQAAGRGLQLLFYSVGIGQISSEVPQNLSASRPQDRQFILSSKKLLLSDSGFYLCAWNLDMGVQETQYFGPGTRLLVL.

The CDR3 is CASSSQRSFEAFF. CDR3 bases: TGTGCCAGCAGCTCACAAAGATCCTTTGAAGCTTTCTTT. This chain links TRBV2 with TRBJ1-1, with D unclear. Germline values: CDR1 SNHLY, CDR2 FYNNEI. Trimming took 6 bases from V and 7 from J, leaving 15 bases between them. The CDR3 consists of 13 residues.

V usage is TRBV4-1 and J usage is TRBJ1-1; a possible D gene is TRBD1 (6 bases). The CDR3 has 14 amino acids. Per the germline V gene, CDR1 is MGHRA and CDR2 is YSYEKL. Trimming removed 4 bases at V and 5 bases at J, with 14 bases between. The CDR3 loop is CASSPDGGRTEAFF. The CDR3 DNA sequence: TGCGCCAGCAGCCCGGATGGGGGCCGGACTGAAGCTTTCTTT.

This clone was detected once. V gene TRBV7-2 combines with J gene TRBJ2-7; possible D gene TRBD1, 6 bases. This CDR3 is 14 amino acids long. Germline V CDR1 and CDR2: SGHTA, FQGNSA. Trimming removed 1 base from V and 3 bases from J, with 10 bases in between. The CDR3 spells CASSLGTAFYEQYF. CDR3 nucleotides: TGTGCCAGCAGCTTAGGGACAGCCTTCTACGAGCAGTACTTC.

The chain links TRBV14 to TRBJ2-3; the D is unclear. The CDR3 has 13 amino acids. V was clipped by 1 base and J by 6 bases, with 8 bases between them. The germline V gene has CDR1 SGHDN and CDR2 FVKESK. CDR3 sequence (DNA): TGTGCCAGCAGCCAAGCCTTGGCGGATACGCAGTATTTT. This gives the protein CASSQALADTQYF.

This clone is a singleton in its sample. V usage is TRBV5-1 and J usage is TRBJ2-3; the match to TRBD2 covers 12 bases. V gave up 3 bases and J gave up 3 bases; unmatched junction bases: 5. Germline values: CDR1 SGHRS, CDR2 YFSETQ. The CDR3 consists of 16 residues. This CDR3 reads CASSSGLAGLTDTQYF. For the CDR3, the DNA is TGCGCCAGCAGCTCAGGACTAGCGGGACTTACAGATACGCAGTATTTT.

The gene calls are TRBV7-6 and TRBJ1-1, with 9 bases identical to TRBD1. The junction had 13 bases not matched to a gene; V was cut back by 5 bases and J by 3 bases. The CDR3 runs to 17 residues. Germline V gene data show CDR1 as SGHVS and CDR2 as FNYEAQ. The CDR3: CASSPGQGIFLDTEAFF. The DNA of the CDR3 is TGTGCCAGCAGCCCGGGACAGGGAATTTTCTTGGACACTGAAGCTTTCTTT.

The chain's CDR3 is CASSQRIRGTEAFF. The CDR3 DNA reads as TGTGCCAGCAGCCAAAGGATAAGAGGGACTGAAGCTTTCTTT. The chain recombines TRBV14 with TRBJ1-1; D call uncertain. This CDR3 has 14 amino acids. Trimming took 2 bases from V and 5 from J, leaving 12 bases between them. The germline CDR1 and CDR2 sequences are SGHDN and FVKESK.

The genes are TRBV19 and TRBJ1-2; D gene ambiguous. Trimming removed 7 bases from V and 8 bases from J, with 11 bases in between. CDR1 is LNHDA, CDR2 SQIVND, per germline (reference sequence). The CDR3 spans 11 residues. The CDR3 coding sequence is TGTGCCAGTATAGGGTATCGCGGCTACACCTTC. This gives the protein CASIGYRGYTF.

The chain has TRBV11-3 and TRBJ2-2, with D hard to call. V was trimmed by 5 bases and J by 9 bases, leaving 10 bases between them. The CDR3 extends over 12 amino acids. Germline lookup yields CDR1 SGHNT and CDR2 YENEEA. The CDR3 DNA reads TGTGCCAGCAGCCCCTCTGCGAGGGAGCTGTTTTTT. Its translation: CASSPSARELFF. Drawing the rest from reference TRBV11-3 and TRBJ2-2, the complete variable domain is EAGVVQSPRYKIIEKKQPVAFWCNPISGHNTLYWYLQNLGQGPELLIRYENEEAVDDSQLPKDRFSAERLKGVDSTLKIQPAELGDSAVYLCASSPSARELFFGEGSRLTVL.

The V gene is TRBV2, the J gene TRBJ2-3, with 8 bases aligning to TRBD2. Germline assignment: CDR1 SNHLY and CDR2 FYNNEI. This CDR3 has 13 amino acids. V lost 1 base to trimming and J lost 11 bases; unmatched junction nucleotides: 5. CDR3 sequence: CASSEVSGAGQYF. The CDR3, as DNA: TGTGCCAGCAGTGAAGTTAGCGGGGCAGGGCAGTATTTT. Combining the CDR3 with reference TRBV2 and TRBJ2-3 gives the whole variable domain EPEVTQTPSHQVTQMGQEVILRCVPISNHLYFYWYRQILGQKVEFLVSFYNNEISEKSEIFDDQFSVERPDGSNFTLKIRSTKLEDSAMYFCASSEVSGAGQYFGPGTRLTVL.

In this sample, this clone turned up a few times. The chain is built from TRBV10-3 and TRBJ2-1; weak D call: TRBD2 (8 bases). Germline V CDR1 and CDR2: ENHRY, SYGVKD. Trimming cost V 1 base and J 8 bases, with 21 bases left between them. CDR3 length: 17 residues. CDR3 in DNA: TGTGCCATCAGTGAGTTTCCAGGGGGGCAGACTAGCGATGAGCAGTTCTTC. Amino acids: CAISEFPGGQTSDEQFF.

The rearrangement uses TRBV27 and TRBJ2-7; no clear D gene. Germline CDR1 is MNHEY and CDR2 is SMNVEV (reference sequence). CDR3 length: 11 residues. V was cut by 6 bases and J by 2 bases, with 5 bases left in between. The CDR3 DNA is TGTGCCAGCAGCAACACCTACGAGCAGTACTTC. Translation: CASSNTYEQYF.

A few counts support this clone. The V gene is TRBV18, the J gene TRBJ1-5; D not resolved. Germline V gene sequence: CDR1 KGHSH, CDR2 LQKENI. The CDR3 length is 13 residues. Trimming took off 1 base at V and 5 bases at J, with 6 bases between the two ends. In DNA form, the CDR3 reads TGTGCCAGCTCACCACATCAGGATCAGCCCCAGCATTTT. It specifies CASSPHQDQPQHF.

The rearrangement joins TRBV5-6 to TRBJ1-5, with D possibly matching TRBD1 (5 bases). Trimming left V 3 bases short and J 4 bases short, with 14 bases between. Germline lookup yields CDR1 SGHDT and CDR2 YYEEEE. The CDR3 is made up of 15 amino acids. CDR3 coding DNA: TGTGCCAGCAGCTCGGGACCCACAATTAATCAGCCCCAGCATTTT. Translation gives CASSSGPTINQPQHF.

Details on this clone: The junction does not match germline at one end; this may be a read error. The V gene is TRBV2, the J gene TRBJ2-1; 7 bases are a match to TRBD1. CDR1 is SNHLY and CDR2 is FYNNEI in the germline V gene. There are 10 residues in the CDR3. The CDR3 sequence is CASGGQIPIF. CDR3 DNA: TGTGCCAGCGGGGGACAGATCCCCATCTTC.

The V and J genes are TRBV30 and TRBJ2-5, with 9 bases aligning to TRBD2. J gave up 5 bases and V 1 base, and 2 bases lay outside the gene matches. Germline CDR1 reads GTSNPN; CDR2 reads SVGIG (reference sequence). The CDR3 runs 13 residues. The CDR3 loop reads CAWSGTSGETQYF. In DNA, the CDR3 is TGTGCCTGGAGTGGTACTAGCGGGGAGACCCAGTACTTC.

V usage is TRBV7-9 and J usage is TRBJ1-2; TRBD1 might be the D (5 bases). The CDR3 runs to 15 residues. Germline CDR1 reads SEHNR; CDR2 reads FQNEAQ (reference sequence). V was trimmed by 0 bases and J by 2 bases, leaving 10 bases between them. CDR3 loop: CASSLAGAPNYGYTF. Written as DNA, the CDR3 is TGTGCCAGCAGCTTAGCCGGGGCGCCGAACTATGGCTACACCTTC.

This chain joins TRBV6-6 and TRBJ1-2; no definite D call. The CDR3 length is 13 residues. CDR1 is MNHNY, CDR2 SVGAGI, per germline (reference sequence). V was clipped by 6 bases and J by 3 bases, with 11 bases between them. The CDR3 here is CASSLSGYYGYTF. In DNA form, the CDR3 reads TGTGCCAGCAGCCTTTCAGGATACTATGGCTACACCTTC.

CDR3 amino acids: CASSEGGGGWSEQYF. CDR3 DNA: TGTGCCAGCAGTGAGGGAGGAGGGGGTTGGAGCGAGCAGTACTTC. The chain recombines TRBV2 with TRBJ2-7; D possibly uses TRBD1 or TRBD2 (6 bases each). Germline assignment: CDR1 SNHLY and CDR2 FYNNEI. The CDR3 contains 15 residues. V was shortened by 3 bases and J by 6 bases, with 18 bases between the two germline ends.

J is TRBJ1-2 and V is TRBV5-6, with 8 positions matching TRBD1. The CDR3 is 14 amino acids. After removal of 6 bases from V and 4 bases from J, the junction contained 8 bases not matched to a gene. The V gene's germline CDR1 is SGHDT and CDR2 YYEEEE. The CDR3 region is CASMGSGGAYGYTF. DNA of the CDR3: TGTGCCAGCATGGGGTCAGGGGGCGCCTATGGCTACACCTTC.

V usage is TRBV5-1 and J usage is TRBJ1-1; weak D call: TRBD1 (5 bases). This CDR3 is 16 amino acids long. Germline CDR1 SGHRS, CDR2 YFSETQ. The V end was cut by 3 bases, the J end by 0 bases, with 15 bases between. The CDR3 loop reads CASSWGKGMLNTEAFF. Here the CDR3 DNA reads TGCGCCAGCAGCTGGGGGAAAGGGATGTTGAACACTGAAGCTTTCTTT.

This chain joins TRBV5-1 and TRBJ1-2; D uncertain. This CDR3 region has 14 residues. Trimming removed 0 bases from V and 4 bases from J, with 10 bases in between. Germline CDR1 reads SGHRS; CDR2 reads YFSETQ. CDR3 DNA: TGCGCCAGCAGCTTGGCCGAAAGGTTCTATGGCTACACCTTC. It encodes CASSLAERFYGYTF.

This chain connects TRBV30 to TRBJ2-2, with D tentatively TRBD1 (6 bases). Germline CDR1 is GTSNPN and CDR2 is SVGIG (reference sequence). This CDR3 is 13 amino acids long. Trimming removed 8 bases at V and 1 base at J, with 11 bases between. CDR3 loop: CATDRENTGELFF. The CDR3 DNA reads TGTGCCACGGACAGAGAGAACACCGGGGAGCTGTTTTTT.

V and J are TRBV9 and TRBJ2-6; no definite D call. Per the germline V gene, CDR1 is SGDLS and CDR2 is YYNGEE. The CDR3 runs 15 residues. Trimming pared 0 bases from V and 4 bases from J, leaving 8 bases between. CDR3 protein: CASSVGNSGANVLTF. The CDR3, as DNA: TGTGCCAGCAGCGTAGGAAATTCAGGGGCCAACGTCCTGACTTTC.